This T cell receptor (beta chain) was sequenced in a study of T cell clones after liver transplantation. Findings and caveats of the study: Migration into the graft, not deletion, may explain lost graft donor-reactive T cells. Post-transplant, graft-donor-reactive CD4 TCRbeta sequences in blood dropped significantly in most of the 8 subjects.

About this clone: Antigen: not known.

Data came from immunoSEQ multiplex PCR; TCRdb stores just in-frame clones and leaves some out. The table records tens of thousands of clones, approximately 95% of them present only once. This CDR3 is built from 18 residues. Germline CDR1 is SGHVS and CDR2 is FQNEAQ. Germline trimming cut 3 bases from V and 2 bases from J; bases unmatched to any gene: 12. The sequence came from a human patient who received a liver transplant. Certain T cells may be donor cells from the graft. The sample in question was CD8+ T cells from blood, obtained approximately 27 months after liver transplant. The V call is TRBV7-8, the J call TRBJ2-1, with TRBD2 matching over 8 bases. CDR3 nucleotides: TGTGCCAGCAGCTTTCCGGGACCTTCCGGGAGGGCCTACAATGAGCAGTTCTTC. It encodes CASSFPGPSGRAYNEQFF. The complete variable domain, with remaining parts taken from reference TRBV7-8 and TRBJ2-1, reads GAGVSQSPRYKVAKRGQDVALRCDPISGHVSLFWYQQALGQGPEFLTYFQNEAQLDKSGLPSDRFFAERPEGSVSTLKIQRTQQEDSAVYLCASSFPGPSGRAYNEQFFGPGTRLTVL.